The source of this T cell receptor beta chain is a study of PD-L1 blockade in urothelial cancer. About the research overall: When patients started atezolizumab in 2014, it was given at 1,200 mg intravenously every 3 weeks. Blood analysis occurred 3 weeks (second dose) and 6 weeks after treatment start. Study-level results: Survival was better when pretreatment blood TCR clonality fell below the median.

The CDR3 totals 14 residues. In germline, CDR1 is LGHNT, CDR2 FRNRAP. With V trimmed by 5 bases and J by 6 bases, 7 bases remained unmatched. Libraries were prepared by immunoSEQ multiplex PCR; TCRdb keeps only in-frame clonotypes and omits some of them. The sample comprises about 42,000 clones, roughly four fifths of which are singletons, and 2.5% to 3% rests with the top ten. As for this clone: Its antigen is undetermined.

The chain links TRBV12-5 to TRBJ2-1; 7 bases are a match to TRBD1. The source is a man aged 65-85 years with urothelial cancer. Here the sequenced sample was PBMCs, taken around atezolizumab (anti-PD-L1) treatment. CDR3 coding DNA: TGTGCTAGTGGTGCGGCTTCAGGGGGCAATGAGCAGTTCTTC. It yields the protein CASGAASGGNEQFF.